These T cell receptor beta chains were read from a single sample in a study of cytomegalovirus exposure and HLA in healthy donors. The data were produced by immunoSEQ multiplex PCR, yet TCRdb's version contains in-frame clones alone and is incomplete. In the table there are 100,000 to 130,000 clones, over 60% of which are singletons. Material for sequencing was PBMCs. The receptors come from a male donor in good health and CMV-seronegative. Both conserved end residues are part of each CDR3. A D gene is named only where the DNA matches it firmly. Size tells how often a clone was seen (once, few, many) or the class of an expanded clone, and some rows leave it out.

clone size	J gene	CDR3 length	D gene	V gene	CDR3 DNA	CDR3 protein
-	TRBJ1-1	15	-	TRBV5-1	TGCGCCAGCAGCTTGGCTTACACCATGAACACTGAAGCTTTCTTT	CASSLAYTMNTEAFF
-	TRBJ2-7	15	TRBD2	TRBV30	TGTGCCTGGAGTGTTCCCGGGAGGGCCATGTACGAGCAGTACTTC	CAWSVPGRAMYEQYF
-	TRBJ1-1	20	-	TRBV30	TGTGCCTGGAGTGCCCGGGGGGGGAGACAGACGAGCTCCTCTAAAATCCGAGCTTTCTTT	CAWSARGGRQTSSSKIRAFF
-	TRBJ2-1	15	TRBD2	TRBV5-1	TGCGCCAGCAGCTTGACTAGCGGGAGATACAATGAGCAGTTCTTC	CASSLTSGRYNEQFF
-	TRBJ1-1	15	-	TRBV6-1	TGTGCCAGCCTTACCGGAGGGGTTGTGTACACTGAAGCTTTCTTT	CASLTGGVVYTEAFF
-	TRBJ2-5	16	-	TRBV9	TGTGCCAGCACCGCAAACGCTGGGGGGGCTTACGAGACCCAGTACTTC	CASTANAGGAYETQYF
-	TRBJ2-1	17	TRBD2	TRBV13	TGTGCCAGCAGCTGGACTAGCGGGAGGGAACCCTACAATGAGCAGTTCTTC	CASSWTSGREPYNEQFF
few	TRBJ1-5	14	TRBD1	TRBV19	TGTGCCAGTAGTATAGATCAGGGGGATCAGCCCCAGCATTTT	CASSIDQGDQPQHF
-	TRBJ1-5	13	TRBD1	TRBV5-8	TGTGCCAGCAGCCGGACAGGGGGGCAGCCCCAGCATTTT	CASSRTGGQPQHF
once	TRBJ1-2	11	-	TRBV29-1	TGCAGCGTTGTGACGGGCTATGGCTACACCTTC	CSVVTGYGYTF